The sample holds one count of the clone carrying this T cell receptor beta chain. No donor had fewer than one pre-ART PBMC sample or fewer than two post-ART PBMC samples. Treatment for all HIV-infected participants took place in the United States. The cryopreserved samples used held roughly 0.9-11 million PBMC prior to extraction of DNA. These data originate in a study of long-term antiretroviral therapy in people with HIV. Study details: The earliest samples came from an era when ART typically awaited falling CD4 counts.

At the survey level, the v3.0 immunoSEQ assay was run. Sequencing used immunoSEQ multiplex PCR; TCRdb keeps in-frame clones, though not all of them. The sample comprises under 35,000 clones, roughly 85% of which are singletons, and 10% to 15% rests with the top ten. The origin of this receptor is a man aged 18 to 35 with HIV. Here the sequenced sample was unsorted PBMCs, taken 1.1 years after starting antiretroviral therapy.

Here the CDR3 DNA reads TGCGCCAGCACCCCTTCGGTAGCGGGGGTCGGGGAGCTGTTTTTT. It specifies CASTPSVAGVGELFF. This chain links TRBV5-1 with TRBJ2-2; 9 nucleotides line up with TRBD2. Germline V gene data show CDR1 as SGHRS and CDR2 as YFSETQ. J was trimmed by 7 bases and V by 6 bases; bases with no gene match: 10. The CDR3 runs to 15 residues.